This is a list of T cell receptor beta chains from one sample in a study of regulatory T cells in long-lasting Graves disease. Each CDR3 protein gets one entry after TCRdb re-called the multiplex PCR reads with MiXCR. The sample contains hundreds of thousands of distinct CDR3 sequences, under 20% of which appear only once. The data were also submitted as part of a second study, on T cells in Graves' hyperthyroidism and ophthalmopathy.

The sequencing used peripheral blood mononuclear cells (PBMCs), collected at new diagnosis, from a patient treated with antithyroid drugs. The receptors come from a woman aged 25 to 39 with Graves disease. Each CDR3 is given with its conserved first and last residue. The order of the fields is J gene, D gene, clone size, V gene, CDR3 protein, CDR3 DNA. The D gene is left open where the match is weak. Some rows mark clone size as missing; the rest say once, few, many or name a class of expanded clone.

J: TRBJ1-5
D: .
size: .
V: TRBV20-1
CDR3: CSASRPPGHYVSQGDQPQHF
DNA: TGCAGTGCTAGTAGACCTCCGGGACACTATGTGTCTCAGGGAGATCAGCCCCAGCATTTT

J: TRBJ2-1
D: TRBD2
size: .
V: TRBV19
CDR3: CASRWTSGSNEQFF
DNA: TGTGCCAGTAGGTGGACTAGCGGGAGCAATGAGCAGTTCTTC

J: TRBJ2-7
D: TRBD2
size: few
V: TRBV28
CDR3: CASSLAASGSREQYF
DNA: TGTGCCAGCAGTTTAGCGGCTAGCGGGAGTCGCGAGCAGTACTTC

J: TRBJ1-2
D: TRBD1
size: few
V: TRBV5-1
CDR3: CASSPAGTASNYGYTF
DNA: TGCGCCAGCAGCCCCGCCGGGACAGCGAGTAACTATGGCTACACCTTC

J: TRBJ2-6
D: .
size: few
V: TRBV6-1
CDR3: CASDRTSGANVLTF
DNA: TGTGCCAGCGATAGAACATCTGGGGCCAACGTCCTGACTTTC

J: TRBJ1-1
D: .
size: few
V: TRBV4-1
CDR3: CASNKGGGGAEAFF
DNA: TGCGCCAGCAACAAGGGGGGGGGCGGGGCTGAAGCTTTCTTT

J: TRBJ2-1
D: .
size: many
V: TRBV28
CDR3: CASVAVHYNDEQFF
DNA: TGTGCCAGCGTAGCTGTCCATTACAATGATGAGCAGTTCTTC

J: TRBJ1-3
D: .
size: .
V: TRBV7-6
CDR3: CASSSASGNTIYF
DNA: TGTGCCAGCAGCTCCGCATCTGGAAACACCATATATTTT

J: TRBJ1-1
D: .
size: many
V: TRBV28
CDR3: CASSFSGGTSEAFF
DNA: TGTGCCAGCAGTTTTTCGGGGGGAACTAGTGAAGCTTTCTTT

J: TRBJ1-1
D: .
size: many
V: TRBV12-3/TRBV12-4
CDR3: CASAKTEGRGTEAFF
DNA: TGTGCCAGCGCGAAAACGGAGGGCCGAGGGACTGAAGCTTTCTTT

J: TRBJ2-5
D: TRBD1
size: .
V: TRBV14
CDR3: CASSAGQGSRGTQYF
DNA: TGTGCCAGCAGCGCCGGACAGGGCAGCCGGGGGACCCAGTACTTC

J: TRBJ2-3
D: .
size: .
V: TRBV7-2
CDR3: CASSPRATVGDTQYF
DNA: TGTGCCAGCAGCCCGAGAGCGACAGTCGGAGATACGCAGTATTTT

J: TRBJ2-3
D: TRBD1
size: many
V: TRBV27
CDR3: CASSMDRTVWTQYF
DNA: TGTGCCAGCAGTATGGACAGGACAGTCTGGACGCAGTATTTT

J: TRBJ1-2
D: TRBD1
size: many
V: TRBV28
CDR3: CASLPWDRGGGYTF
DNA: TGTGCCAGTCTCCCATGGGACAGGGGAGGCGGCTACACCTTC

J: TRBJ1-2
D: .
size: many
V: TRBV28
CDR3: CASSRTEYGYTF
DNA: TGTGCCAGCAGTCGGACGGAATATGGCTACACCTTC

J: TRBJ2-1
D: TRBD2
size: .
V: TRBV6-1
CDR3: CASKTGGPGEQFF
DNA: TGTGCCAGCAAGACGGGAGGGCCGGGTGAGCAGTTCTTC

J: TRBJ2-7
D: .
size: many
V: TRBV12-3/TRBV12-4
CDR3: CASSSEEGRTYEQYF
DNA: TGTGCCAGCAGTTCCGAAGAGGGCAGAACCTACGAGCAGTACTTC

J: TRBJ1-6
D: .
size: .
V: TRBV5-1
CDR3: CASSLLTDNSPLHF
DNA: TGCGCCAGCAGCTTGCTTACAGATAATTCACCCCTCCACTTT

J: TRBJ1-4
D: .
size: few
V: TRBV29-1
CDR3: CSVEDRIATNEKLFF
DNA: TGCAGCGTTGAAGACAGAATCGCAACTAATGAAAAACTGTTTTTT

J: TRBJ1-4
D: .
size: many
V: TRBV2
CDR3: CASSDARAGEKLFF
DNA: TGTGCCAGCAGTGATGCCCGGGCGGGGGAAAAACTGTTTTTT

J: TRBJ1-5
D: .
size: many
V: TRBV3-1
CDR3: CASSQGWDNQPQHF
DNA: TGTGCCAGCAGCCAAGGATGGGACAATCAGCCCCAGCATTTT

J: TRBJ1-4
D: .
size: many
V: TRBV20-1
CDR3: CSARSTDDNEKLFF
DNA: TGCAGTGCTAGAAGTACAGACGATAATGAAAAACTGTTTTTT

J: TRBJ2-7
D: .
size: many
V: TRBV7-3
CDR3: CASSIGAAQYF
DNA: TGTGCCAGCAGCATCGGGGCCGCGCAGTACTTC

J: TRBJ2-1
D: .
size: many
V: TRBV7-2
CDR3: CASSLSGRRDYNEQFF
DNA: TGTGCCAGCAGCTTATCTGGACGGAGAGACTACAATGAGCAGTTCTTC